Presented here are 6 T cell receptor beta chains from one specimen sequenced in a study of cytomegalovirus exposure and HLA in healthy donors. A multiplex PCR was run with 60 Vbeta primers and 13 Jbeta primers. TCRdb's table, derived via immunoSEQ multiplex PCR, lists solely in-frame clones and lacks some. The sample records about 130,000 clones, about 76% being singletons. Input material: PBMCs. These receptors originate from a man aged 40-50 years in good health and CMV-seropositive.

The chain uses TRBV19 and TRBJ1-1, with D unresolved. There are 13 residues in the CDR3. V lost 5 bases and J lost 4, with 11 bases in between. Germline V CDR1 and CDR2: LNHDA, SQIVND (reference sequence). In nucleotides, the CDR3 is TGTGCCAGTAGTGGAGATCTGAGCACTGAAGCTTTCTTT. Encoded protein: CASSGDLSTEAFF.

In nucleotides, the CDR3 is TGTGCCAGCAGCTTAGGGGCCTCGCGATCTGAGCAGTTCTTC. Encoded protein: CASSLGASRSEQFF. The chain is built from TRBV7-2 and TRBJ2-1; D unresolved. CDR1 and CDR2 from the germline V gene are SGHTA and FQGNSA. This CDR3 has 14 residues. The V and J ends lost 1 base and 9 bases respectively, with 13 bases between them.

The chain couples TRBV9 to TRBJ1-6; 8 bases fit TRBD1. Trimming removed 3 bases from V and 9 bases from J; junction bases left unmatched: 8. Germline CDR1 and CDR2: SGDLS and YYNGEE. The CDR3 is 15 amino acids. The CDR3 nucleotides read TGTGCCAGCAGCGGCCCGGACAGGGTGGGTTCACCCCTCCACTTT. It codes for CASSGPDRVGSPLHF.

The genes are TRBV29-1 and TRBJ2-2; possibly TRBD2 for D (6 bases). This CDR3 is built from 15 residues. The germline V and J ends were trimmed by 6 bases and 7 bases, with 21 bases remaining between them. Germline-derived CDR1 and CDR2 are SQVTM and ANQGSEA. CDR3 nucleotide sequence: TGCAGCGTCCTAAAGGAGGGAGGAAAGGTCGGGGAGCTGTTTTTT. As protein: CSVLKEGGKVGELFF.

Only a few counts were recorded for this clone. The chain joins TRBV5-4 to TRBJ2-7; TRBD1 is a possible D gene (5 bases). The V gene lost 4 bases and the J gene lost 6 bases, with 14 bases spanning the gap. CDR1 SGHNT and CDR2 YYREEE come from the germline V gene (reference sequence). The length of the CDR3 is 13 residues. CDR3 in DNA: TGTGCCAGCAGCACCCGACAGTTCCCCGAGCAGTACTTC. Translating gives CASSTRQFPEQYF.

The chain couples TRBV27 to TRBJ2-7; tentative D call: TRBD1 (6 bases). Germline V gives CDR1 MNHEY, CDR2 SMNVEV (reference sequence). The V gene lost 5 bases and the J gene lost 9 bases, with 23 bases spanning the gap. This CDR3 region has 15 residues. The CDR3 loop reads CASSGHRVAMAGQYF. The CDR3 DNA follows: TGTGCCAGCAGTGGTCACAGGGTGGCGATGGCTGGGCAGTACTTC.